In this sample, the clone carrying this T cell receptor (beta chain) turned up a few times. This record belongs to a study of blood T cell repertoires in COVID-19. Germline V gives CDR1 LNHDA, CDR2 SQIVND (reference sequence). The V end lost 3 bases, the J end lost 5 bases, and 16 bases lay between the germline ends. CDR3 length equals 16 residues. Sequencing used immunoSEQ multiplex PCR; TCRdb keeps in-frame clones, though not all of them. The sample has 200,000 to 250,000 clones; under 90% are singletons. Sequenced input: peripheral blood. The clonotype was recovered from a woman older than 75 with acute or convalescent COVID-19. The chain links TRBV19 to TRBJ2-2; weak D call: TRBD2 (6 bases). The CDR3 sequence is CASSITGGGSTGELFF. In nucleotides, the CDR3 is TGTGCCAGTAGTATCACGGGCGGAGGGAGTACCGGGGAGCTGTTTTTT.